The 5 T cell receptor beta chains presented below share a single source sample, sequenced in a study of cytomegalovirus exposure and HLA in healthy donors. The data were produced by immunoSEQ multiplex PCR, yet TCRdb's version contains in-frame clones alone and is incomplete. This table has under 200,000 clones, about 86% appearing once. What was sequenced was PBMCs. All receptors derive from a woman under 40 in good health and CMV-seronegative.

This chain links TRBV6-5 with TRBJ2-1; TRBD1 aligns across 7 bases. The V gene's germline CDR1 is MNHEY and CDR2 SVGAGI. With V trimmed by 4 bases and J by 4 bases, 4 bases remained unmatched. CDR3 length: 14 amino acids. DNA of the CDR3: TGTGCCAGCAGTTTCTCGACAGGGTACAATGAGCAGTTCTTC. This encodes CASSFSTGYNEQFF.

CDR3 DNA: TGTGCCAGCAGCTTAAGGGGGAACAATGAGCAGTTCTTC. As protein: CASSLRGNNEQFF. V gene TRBV7-2 combines with J gene TRBJ2-1; perhaps TRBD1 as D (6 bases). Trimming took 2 bases from V and 5 from J, leaving 7 bases between them. The germline V gene encodes CDR1 SGHTA and CDR2 FQGNSA. CDR3 length: 13 amino acids.

The chain has TRBV7-9 and TRBJ2-3; TRBD1 aligns across 7 bases. This CDR3 is built from 16 residues. Germline lookup yields CDR1 SEHNR and CDR2 FQNEAQ (reference sequence). The ends lost 4 bases at V and 3 bases at J; junction bases unmatched: 10. CDR3 region: CASSSPPTGLTDTQYF. The CDR3 DNA reads as TGTGCCAGCAGCTCCCCCCCGACAGGGTTAACAGATACGCAGTATTTT.

The rearrangement uses TRBV11-2 and TRBJ1-3; D remains ambiguous. V was cut by 2 bases and J by 0 bases, with 20 bases left in between. Germline V CDR1 and CDR2: SGHAT, FQNNGV. The CDR3 spans 19 residues. The CDR3 here is CASSLFSSTAAISGNTIYF. Here the CDR3 DNA reads TGTGCCAGCAGCTTATTCTCTTCCACAGCCGCTATCTCTGGAAACACCATATATTTT.

The J gene is TRBJ1-1, the V gene TRBV6-1, with D hard to call. V gave up 3 bases and J gave up 1 base, with 6 bases separating them. Germline CDR1 MNHNS, CDR2 SASEGT. CDR3 length: 13 residues. CDR3 region: CASSDSENTEAFF. The DNA for the CDR3 is TGTGCCAGCAGTGATTCCGAGAACACTGAAGCTTTCTTT.